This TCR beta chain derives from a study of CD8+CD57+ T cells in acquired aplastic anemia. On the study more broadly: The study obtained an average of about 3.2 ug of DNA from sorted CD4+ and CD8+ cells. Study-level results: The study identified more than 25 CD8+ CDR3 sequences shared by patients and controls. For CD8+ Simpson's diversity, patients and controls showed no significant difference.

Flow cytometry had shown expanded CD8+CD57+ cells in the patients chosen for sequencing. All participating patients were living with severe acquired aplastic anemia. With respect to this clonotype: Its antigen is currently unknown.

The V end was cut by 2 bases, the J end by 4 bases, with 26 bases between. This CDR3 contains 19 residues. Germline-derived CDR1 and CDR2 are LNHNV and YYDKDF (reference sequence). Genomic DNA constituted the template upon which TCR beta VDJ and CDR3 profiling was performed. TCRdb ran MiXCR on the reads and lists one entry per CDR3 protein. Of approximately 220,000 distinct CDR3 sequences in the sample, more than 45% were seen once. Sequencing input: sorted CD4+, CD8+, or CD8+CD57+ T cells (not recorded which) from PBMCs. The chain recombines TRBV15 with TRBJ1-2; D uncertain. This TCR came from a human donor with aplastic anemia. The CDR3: CATSRLQDPVPTESYGYTF. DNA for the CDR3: TGTGCCACCAGCAGATTGCAGGACCCCGTCCCGACTGAGTCCTATGGCTACACCTTC.